This entry describes one T cell receptor (beta chain). This clone turned up a few times. Its recognized antigen is unknown. Base quality data are lacking; no much larger clone is found one base away. These data originate in a study of blood T cell repertoires in COVID-19 (dated by TCRdb to about 2020). Background for the entire study: Samples covering the acute and convalescent phases of COVID-19 were provided by collaborators in the United States, Italy and Spain. The material from the prospective study consisted of cDNA or gDNA derived from T cells, B-cell-depleted T cells, or PBMCs. Nearly every sample came with metadata listing a de-identified subject ID, COVID-19 status, age in years and sex. Samples were obtained from the ongoing ImmuneRACE study (first 160 participants) and from 1,000 to 1,500 subjects provided by 6 global collaborators. Where available, HLA class I and class II types were obtained from metadata supplied by the sample provider rather than from assay-based typing. The repertoires were released in a freely available public database intended as a resource for research on the immune response to SARS-CoV-2. Subjects who had been exposed to COVID-19, were actively infected with it, or had recovered from it provided the deeply sampled blood TCRbeta repertoires that made up the dataset. The study at large found these results: The amount of clinical and demographic metadata varied by source and participant and was provided uncurated.

TCRbeta CDR3 regions were amplified from genomic DNA by means of the immunoSEQ Assay, a bias-controlled multiplex PCR. Regarding the original processing steps: The number of nucleated cells in each sample was estimated from the amplification of reference gene primers within the assay. Sequence reads were collapsed and filtered to measure the absolute abundance of every unique TCRbeta CDR3 rearrangement. For each sample, productive Simpson clonality was calculated by taking the square root of Simpson's diversity index across productive rearrangements. Drawn from immuneACCESS, this table holds only the in-frame rearrangements with V and J called that TCRdb kept. Clones are partly lost; checked studies trace under half to an unresolved V gene and leave the rest unexplained. D and trimming come from the DNA, and the V and J calls and clone size come from that table. The sample table shows approximately 120,000 clones, and approximately 81% are seen once. The ten largest clones take up approximately 5.9% of the sample.

V and J are truncated by 10 bases and 2 bases respectively, leaving an intervening sequence of 12 bases. The CDR3 covers 13 residues, taking in both the cysteine and the phenylalanine. CDR3 DNA only is kept here, 39 bases in frame from base 1. In Seattle, one collaborating source enrolled patients while the infection was active and tracked those patients longitudinally over the course of disease. Each collaborating institution followed its own protocols to collect whole blood in K2EDTA tubes. For TCRbeta analysis, collaborators shipped samples in one of three forms: frozen whole blood, isolated PBMCs, or DNA extracted from either of those sample types.

This clonotype was sampled from a man at least 80 years old with COVID-19, enrolled during active disease. The receptor chain draws on TRBV12-3 or TRBV12-4 and TRBJ1-3, with TRBD1 as a weak D call on 6 bases. Source material: peripheral blood. This receptor has the CDR3 CAIRGGAGNTIYF. The DNA sequence is given as TGTGCCATCCGAGGGGGGGCTGGAAACACCATATATTTT.